This is a list of T cell receptor beta chains from one sample in a study of response to subunit inactivated influenza vaccine. One entry per CDR3 protein, called by TCRdb with MiXCR from the RT-PCR reads. This sample has 700,000 to 800,000 distinct CDR3 sequences, with around 20% found just once. This sample comprised PBMCs from blood, obtained 5 days after vaccination. These receptors all stem from a man in his fifties or sixties who received an inactivated influenza vaccine. Both conserved end residues are part of each CDR3. Fields, in order: D gene, J gene, V gene, clone size, CDR3 protein, CDR3 DNA. D genes are given only for firm matches. Clone size is shown for a subset of rows, as once, few, many or a class of expanded clone.

D gene: NA
J gene: TRBJ1-1
V gene: TRBV20-1
clone size: few
CDR3 protein: CSAAGGPNTEAFF
CDR3 DNA: TGCAGTGCTGCCGGGGGGCCGAACACTGAAGCTTTCTTT

D gene: NA
J gene: TRBJ2-3
V gene: TRBV29-1
clone size: many
CDR3 protein: CSVRQSLTDTQYF
CDR3 DNA: TGCAGCGTTCGACAGTCACTGACAGATACGCAGTATTTT

D gene: NA
J gene: TRBJ1-2
V gene: TRBV9
clone size: NA
CDR3 protein: CASSVEQAPYGYTF
CDR3 DNA: TGTGCCAGCAGCGTTGAACAGGCGCCATATGGCTACACCTTC

D gene: TRBD2
J gene: TRBJ2-5
V gene: TRBV11-2
clone size: NA
CDR3 protein: CASSFTGTKQETQYF
CDR3 DNA: TGTGCCAGCAGCTTTACCGGGACTAAACAAGAGACCCAGTACTTC

D gene: NA
J gene: TRBJ2-1
V gene: TRBV3-1
clone size: few
CDR3 protein: CASSQAAGFNEQFF
CDR3 DNA: TGTGCCAGCAGCCAAGCAGCAGGCTTCAATGAGCAGTTCTTC

D gene: TRBD1
J gene: TRBJ2-3
V gene: TRBV10-3
clone size: few
CDR3 protein: CAISEGQGRTDTQYF
CDR3 DNA: TGTGCCATCAGTGAAGGACAGGGTCGCACAGATACGCAGTATTTT

D gene: NA
J gene: TRBJ2-2
V gene: TRBV2
clone size: NA
CDR3 protein: CASGPRTVEGELFF
CDR3 DNA: TGTGCCAGCGGACCTCGGACGGTGGAGGGGGAGCTGTTTTTT

D gene: NA
J gene: TRBJ1-2
V gene: TRBV20-1
clone size: many
CDR3 protein: CSASRGAGGYTF
CDR3 DNA: TGCAGTGCTAGCCGGGGGGCTGGTGGCTACACCTTC

D gene: NA
J gene: TRBJ2-1
V gene: TRBV5-1
clone size: once
CDR3 protein: CGSSLVGGPYNEQFF
CDR3 DNA: TGCGGCAGCAGCTTGGTGGGGGGACCCTACAATGAGCAGTTCTTC

D gene: TRBD1
J gene: TRBJ1-6
V gene: TRBV6-5
clone size: NA
CDR3 protein: CASSYSKGGGTPLHF
CDR3 DNA: TGTGCCAGCAGTTACTCGAAAGGAGGGGGCACACCCCTCCACTTT

D gene: TRBD1
J gene: TRBJ2-7
V gene: TRBV20-1
clone size: NA
CDR3 protein: CSAGGQHNYEQYF
CDR3 DNA: TGCAGTGCTGGGGGACAGCACAACTACGAGCAGTACTTC

D gene: NA
J gene: TRBJ2-7
V gene: TRBV5-1
clone size: many
CDR3 protein: CASSLGVSSSYEQYF
CDR3 DNA: TGCGCCAGCAGCTTGGGTGTTAGCAGCTCCTACGAGCAGTACTTC

D gene: NA
J gene: TRBJ1-1
V gene: TRBV4-3
clone size: many
CDR3 protein: CASSQDVGVGTEAFF
CDR3 DNA: TGCGCCAGCAGCCAAGATGTGGGGGTTGGCACTGAAGCTTTCTTT

D gene: TRBD2
J gene: TRBJ2-2
V gene: TRBV6-2/TRBV6-3
clone size: NA
CDR3 protein: CASSRGLDTGELFF
CDR3 DNA: TGTGCCAGCAGTAGGGGACTAGACACCGGGGAGCTGTTTTTT

D gene: TRBD1
J gene: TRBJ1-5
V gene: TRBV20-1
clone size: NA
CDR3 protein: CSARDRQSGGLDQPQHF
CDR3 DNA: TGCAGTGCTAGAGACCGACAATCAGGGGGCTTAGATCAGCCCCAGCATTTT

D gene: TRBD2
J gene: TRBJ2-3
V gene: TRBV4-2
clone size: NA
CDR3 protein: CASSPYDASGSTDTQYF
CDR3 DNA: TGTGCCAGCAGCCCCTACGACGCTAGCGGGAGCACAGATACGCAGTATTTT

D gene: NA
J gene: TRBJ2-7
V gene: TRBV5-1
clone size: few
CDR3 protein: CASSPTPYSSQEQYF
CDR3 DNA: TGCGCCAGCAGCCCGACTCCTTACAGTTCCCAAGAGCAGTACTTC